The 3 T cell receptor beta chains below were found in one sample sequenced in a study of T cells in Graves' hyperthyroidism and ophthalmopathy. Regions amplified from RNA transcripts were the TCR beta CDR3 regions. First-round RT-PCR targeting the TCR CDR3 was performed with the HTBI primer set. TCRdb processed the multiplex PCR reads anew with MiXCR; each CDR3 protein has one entry. The repertoire holds approximately 400,000 distinct CDR3 sequences, 15% to 20% seen once, with about 4% in the top ten. Sequenced input: blood. The receptors originated from a young woman with Graves' hyperthyroidism.

The chain recombines TRBV19 with TRBJ1-5; TRBD1 aligns across 9 bases. The CDR3 consists of 15 residues. The germline CDR1 and CDR2 sequences are LNHDA and SQIVND (reference sequence). Trimming took 5 bases from V and 0 from J; bases not matched to a gene: 2. The CDR3 region has the DNA TGTGCCAGTAGTCGGGACAGGGATAGCAATCAGCCCCAGCATTTT. This gives the protein CASSRDRDSNQPQHF.

This clonotype showed up many times. The junction shows a germline mismatch at one end, possibly a read error. The rearrangement joins TRBV6-9 to TRBJ2-5; TRBD1 aligns across 11 bases. Germline CDR1 and CDR2: MNHGY and SVAAGI. The CDR3 is 13 residues long. CDR3 sequence (DNA): TGCGCCAGCAGCGGGACAGGGGGTGAGACCCAGTACTTC. This codes for CASSGTGGETQYF.

This clonotype was detected a few times. This sequence joins TRBV4-1 and TRBJ1-1, with TRBD1 as a possible D gene (5 bases). Germline V gene lookup returns CDR1 MGHRA and CDR2 YSYEKL. This CDR3 is 16 amino acids long. The ends were cut back, 3 bases at V and 2 bases at J, with 16 bases in the middle. This CDR3 is CASSQRVTGLNTEAFF. CDR3 DNA: TGCGCCAGCAGCCAGCGGGTTACAGGCCTAAACACTGAAGCTTTCTTT.